These T cell receptor beta chains were read from a single sample in a study of T-cell memory formation after mild COVID-19. MiXCR, run by TCRdb on the 5' RACE reads, gives a single entry per CDR3 protein. The sample records over 350,000 distinct CDR3 sequences, 15% to 20% being singletons. Sequenced material: PBMCs or a T cell subset sorted from them (not recorded which). Receptors originate from a man between 18 and 35 years old who had mild COVID-19 (a few samples of this study predate the infection). Cell type and time point are not known. The CDR3 runs from the conserved cysteine through the conserved F or W. A D gene is named only where the DNA matches it firmly. Size is stated for part of the rows, as once, few or many counts, or as a class when the clone is expanded.

V gene: TRBV6-5; J gene: TRBJ1-1; D gene: TRBD1; clone size: -; CDR3 protein: CASRGVPGGRGTEAFF; CDR3 DNA: TGTGCCAGCCGTGGGGTCCCAGGGGGCAGAGGCACTGAAGCTTTCTTT
V gene: TRBV7-9; J gene: TRBJ1-1; D gene: TRBD1; clone size: few; CDR3 protein: CASSLDRDRVNTEAFF; CDR3 DNA: TGTGCCAGCAGCCTAGACCGGGACAGGGTGAACACTGAAGCTTTCTTT
V gene: TRBV19; J gene: TRBJ1-5; D gene: TRBD1; clone size: few; CDR3 protein: CASSNPDRGSNQPQHF; CDR3 DNA: TGTGCCAGTAGTAACCCCGACAGGGGTAGCAATCAGCCCCAGCATTTT
V gene: TRBV20-1; J gene: TRBJ2-2; D gene: TRBD1; clone size: -; CDR3 protein: CSARDAGRQGWIGELFF; CDR3 DNA: TGCAGTGCTAGAGATGCTGGGAGACAGGGGTGGATCGGGGAGCTGTTTTTT
V gene: TRBV15; J gene: TRBJ2-3; D gene: TRBD2; clone size: -; CDR3 protein: CATSPTSGNTDTQYF; CDR3 DNA: TGTGCCACCAGCCCCACTAGCGGAAACACAGATACGCAGTATTTT
V gene: TRBV7-3; J gene: TRBJ2-1; D gene: -; clone size: -; CDR3 protein: CASSSAPAGDGGEQFF; CDR3 DNA: TGTGCCAGCAGCTCCGCCCCGGCAGGGGATGGGGGTGAGCAGTTCTTC
V gene: TRBV18; J gene: TRBJ1-5; D gene: TRBD1; clone size: few; CDR3 protein: CASSLGTGKPQHF; CDR3 DNA: TGTGCCAGCTCACTAGGGACAGGCAAGCCCCAGCATTTT
V gene: TRBV6-2/TRBV6-3; J gene: TRBJ2-3; D gene: -; clone size: -; CDR3 protein: CASSDRVDTQYF; CDR3 DNA: TGTGCCAGCAGCGACAGAGTGGATACGCAGTATTTT
V gene: TRBV7-2; J gene: TRBJ2-5; D gene: -; clone size: many; CDR3 protein: CASSSYVEETQYF; CDR3 DNA: TGTGCCAGCAGCTCATACGTGGAAGAGACCCAGTACTTC
V gene: TRBV10-3; J gene: TRBJ1-1; D gene: TRBD1; clone size: -; CDR3 protein: CAIRAGQTNTEAFF; CDR3 DNA: TGTGCCATCAGAGCGGGACAGACGAACACTGAAGCTTTCTTT
V gene: TRBV20-1; J gene: TRBJ2-3; D gene: TRBD2; clone size: once; CDR3 protein: CSAPSGGASTDTQYF; CDR3 DNA: TGCAGTGCTCCCTCGGGGGGGGCGAGCACAGATACGCAGTATTTT
V gene: TRBV12-3/TRBV12-4; J gene: TRBJ2-5; D gene: TRBD2; clone size: -; CDR3 protein: CASSLHGGAGETQYF; CDR3 DNA: TGTGCCAGCAGTCTACACGGGGGGGCCGGAGAGACCCAGTACTTC
V gene: TRBV20-1; J gene: TRBJ1-1; D gene: TRBD1; clone size: many; CDR3 protein: CSAREVDRGNTEAFF; CDR3 DNA: TGCAGTGCTAGAGAAGTCGACAGGGGGAACACTGAAGCTTTCTTT
V gene: TRBV3-1; J gene: TRBJ1-4; D gene: -; clone size: few; CDR3 protein: CASSSRDAGEKLFF; CDR3 DNA: TGTGCCAGCAGCTCCCGGGACGCAGGTGAAAAACTGTTTTTT
V gene: TRBV7-2; J gene: TRBJ1-6; D gene: -; clone size: -; CDR3 protein: CASRLVGSYNSPLHF; CDR3 DNA: TGTGCCAGCCGGTTGGTGGGCTCCTATAATTCACCCCTCCACTTT
V gene: TRBV29-1; J gene: TRBJ2-3; D gene: -; clone size: -; CDR3 protein: CSVSADTQYF; CDR3 DNA: TGCAGCGTCTCCGCGGATACGCAGTATTTT
V gene: TRBV7-2; J gene: TRBJ2-3; D gene: TRBD2; clone size: -; CDR3 protein: CASRKDAGGSGDTQYF; CDR3 DNA: TGTGCCAGCAGGAAGGACGCGGGGGGCTCGGGAGATACGCAGTATTTT
V gene: TRBV9; J gene: TRBJ2-3; D gene: -; clone size: -; CDR3 protein: CASSPENTDTQYF; CDR3 DNA: TGTGCCAGCAGCCCCGAAAACACAGATACGCAGTATTTT
V gene: TRBV4-2; J gene: TRBJ2-6; D gene: -; clone size: few; CDR3 protein: CASSQDINSGANVLTF; CDR3 DNA: TGTGCCAGCAGCCAAGACATCAACTCTGGGGCCAACGTCCTGACTTTC